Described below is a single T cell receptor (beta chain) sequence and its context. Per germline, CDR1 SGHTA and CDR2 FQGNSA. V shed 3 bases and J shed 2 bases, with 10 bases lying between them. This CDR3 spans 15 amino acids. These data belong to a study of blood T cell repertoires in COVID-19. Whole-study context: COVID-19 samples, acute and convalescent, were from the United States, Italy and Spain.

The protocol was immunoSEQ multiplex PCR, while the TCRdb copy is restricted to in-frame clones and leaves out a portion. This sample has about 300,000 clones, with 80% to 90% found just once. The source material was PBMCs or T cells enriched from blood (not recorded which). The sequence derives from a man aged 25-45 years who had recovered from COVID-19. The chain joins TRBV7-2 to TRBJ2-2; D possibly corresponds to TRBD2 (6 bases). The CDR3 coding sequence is TGTGCCAGCAGCTTCCGCGGGATTAACACCGGGGAGCTGTTTTTT. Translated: CASSFRGINTGELFF. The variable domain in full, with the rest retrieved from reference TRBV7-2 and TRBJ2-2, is GAGVSQSPSNKVTEKGKDVELRCDPISGHTALYWYRQSLGQGLEFLIYFQGNSAPDKSGLPSDRFSAERTGGSVSTLTIQRTQQEDSAVYLCASSFRGINTGELFFGEGSRLTVL.